This T cell receptor (beta chain) was recovered during a study of T cell responses to AZD1222 COVID-19 vaccine. This table comes from immunoSEQ multiplex PCR, and its TCRdb copy is limited to in-frame clones, with some not included. Among more than 150,000 clones listed, around 94% were seen once. There are 11 residues in the CDR3. V lost 6 bases and J 1 base, leaving 6 bases between the germline ends. CDR1 and CDR2 from the germline V gene are SQVTM and ANQGSEA. The source material was peripheral blood, sampled on day 0 of AZD1222 vaccination. This TCR was sampled from an adult in good health. The chain combines TRBV29-1 with TRBJ1-2; D gene uncertain. The CDR3 reads CSVAGNYGYTF. CDR3 bases: TGCAGCGTCGCTGGTAACTATGGCTACACCTTC.